This T cell receptor beta chain was captured in a study of T-cell reconstitution after alpha-beta-depleted transplantation in children. TCRbeta library construction was performed incorporating unique molecular identifiers. TCRdb analysed the PCR reads with MiXCR anew, one entry per CDR3 protein. In the table there are some 600,000 distinct CDR3 sequences, 10% to 15% of which are singletons. With respect to this clonotype: What it binds is unknown.

The CDR3 length is 14 residues. V lost 7 bases, J lost 6 bases, and 16 bases lay in between. Study results and limitations: Several patients had high TCRbeta diversity at day 60; it came from surviving recipient T cells and thymic progenitors. It was reported that alpha-beta T cells came from several hundred expanded graft clones (about two months after transplant).

The sequence was obtained from a male patient under 18 who had a stem cell transplant for acute myeloid leukemia, so the T cells may come from the graft donor. The starting material was PBMCs, mostly from graft donor cells, obtained 360 days after TCRalphabeta/CD19-depleted stem cell transplant. The chain links TRBV12-3 or TRBV12-4 to TRBJ1-5; perhaps TRBD1 as D (5 bases). CDR3 protein: CASTNTGGRQPQHF. For the CDR3, the DNA is TGTGCCAGCACCAATACTGGGGGTCGTCAGCCCCAGCATTTT.